This T cell receptor beta chain stems from a study of Tregs in tolerant kidney transplant recipients (dated by TCRdb to between 2017 and 2020). Background for the entire study: The transplants used related donors with nonmyeloablative bone marrow transplantation, and mixed chimerism in the human trials was transient. The study applied TCRbeta sequencing to find donor-specific regulatory T cells before combined kidney and bone marrow transplantation and then followed those same cells after transplant.

The study at large found these results: The most biologically relevant and donor-specific TCRbeta repertoire appeared to be identified by expanding Tregs with activated donor B cells. Donor-specific Treg expansion was found to exceed global Treg expansion in tolerant patients, suggesting antigen-driven rather than nonspecific expansion. The study was constrained by small patient numbers, and validation of the findings is required in larger populations and under other immunosuppression protocols. For some patients the PCR primers changed over time, which made it impossible to compare the samples from those patients at the nucleotide level. Biological reproducibility was not examined directly, but technical replication error appeared to be minimal.

Sample time point, as interpreted from the label and publication: blood sample drawn before combined kidney and bone marrow transplant. Thawed PBMCs were FACS-sorted into unstimulated Tregs (CD4+CD25+CD127-), CD4+ non-Tregs (CD4+CD25-), CD4 cells and CD8 cells. Patients were 4 combined kidney and bone marrow transplant recipients from the ITN036ST trial, and only these trial subjects had samples available. Healthy control blood was processed to PBMCs with a Ficoll density gradient and then cryopreserved, whereas patient PBMCs were collected both before and after transplant. Genomic DNA was extracted from sorted cells with the QIAGEN DNeasy Blood and Tissue Kit for TCRbeta CDR3 sequencing. High-throughput TCRbeta CDR3 sequencing, including PCR amplification with bias correction and internal controls, was performed commercially through immunoSEQ. The paper's processing steps were these. Unique productive TCRbeta sequences were defined by CDR3 nucleotide sequence where primers matched, and otherwise by CDR3 amino acid sequence together with Vbeta and Jbeta genes. Sorting error was corrected by removing sequences shared between sorted populations at a frequency ratio of 2:1 or less, and the remaining shared sequences were assigned to the higher population. A sequence was defined as donor-reactive if the sequence was expanded at least 5-fold in CFSE-low cells compared with unstimulated cells and had a frequency of at least 0.01% in CFSE-low cells. Jensen-Shannon divergence, calculated on the top 100 TCRbeta sequences ranked by frequency, was used to quantify repertoire divergence. For samples with multiple sequencing runs, sorting error was corrected separately for each run before the runs were pooled. The clones in this table, taken by TCRdb from immuneACCESS, are in-frame only. Not every clone is retained; where verified, under half of the shortfall comes from an unresolved V gene, and the cause of the rest is unknown. The V and J calls and the clone size are those of that table, but D and trimming were determined from the DNA. The sample records 90,000 to 120,000 clones, 85% to 90% of which are singletons. Clones ranked in the top ten supply approximately 0.35% of the sample.

About this clone itself: Its antigen is not yet known. The input lacks base qualities; no much larger clone sits a single base away.

V is trimmed back by 1 base and J by 5 bases, and the junction contains 3 bases that no gene match accounts for. The germline V gene encodes CDR1 SGHRS and CDR2 YFSETQ. Counted from cysteine to phenylalanine, this CDR3 has 15 amino acids. The read is trimmed to its CDR3 DNA, 45 bases read in frame from base 1. The sequences come from CD4+ T cells from blood, collected before the transplant. The origin of this receptor is a human donor who received a combined kidney and bone marrow transplant. Recombination joined TRBV5-1 with TRBJ1-4, and TRBD1 aligns with 9 junction nucleotides. The nucleotide sequence is given as TGCGCCAGCAGCTTGCAACAGGGGGCAAATGAAAAACTGTTTTTT. Its translation is CASSLQQGANEKLFF.